This T cell receptor (beta chain) was documented in a study of blood T cells in healthy people across ages (dated by TCRdb to the mid-2010s). For the wider study: Template switching captured roughly one uniquely barcoded TCR beta cDNA molecule per two T cells in model experiments. Two additional independent replicas of 1 million unique cDNA reads from the same blood draw were analyzed for two donors (one aged 18 to 30 and one aged 80 or older). The donors were divided into four age groups: young (average about 15 years), middle-aged (approximately 39), aged (approximately 64) and long-lived (about 80). Using deep sequencing normalized with unique cDNA molecular identifiers, the study measured how TCR beta repertoire diversity changes with age. Results the study describes overall, beyond this receptor: Observed TCR beta diversity per million T cells fell roughly linearly with age, and a significant reduction was already apparent by age roughly 40. There was a strong correlation between observed TCR beta diversity and the percentage of naive T cells measured by flow cytometry. Estimates of total diversity based on one million sequenced T cells were considered lower bounds and underestimates. The long-lived group showed more naive CD4+ T cells, fewer expanded clones and increased TCR diversity than the aged group, suggesting age selection. Since profiling was done on bulk unsorted PBMCs, naive and antigen-experienced compartments could not be conclusively compared. Because the CMV infection status of the donors was unknown, age-related changes in expanded clonotypes may potentially have been confounded.

The 40 or so donors, aged roughly 6 to 95 years, were systemically healthy Caucasian individuals from Russia. About 9.1 milliliters of peripheral blood were collected from each donor into EDTA-treated Vacutainer tubes. Ficoll-Paque density-gradient centrifugation was used to isolate PBMCs, with at least 6 million per sample. Total RNA, at least 6 micrograms per sample, was extracted from PBMCs with Trizol reagent. For every donor, flow cytometry on a PBMC aliquot measured the percentage of naive CD45RAhigh/CD27high T cells. In the germline V gene, CDR1 corresponds to LGHNA and CDR2 to YNFKEQ. The CDR3 measures 15 amino acids from cysteine to phenylalanine. Only the CDR3 portion is preserved as DNA: 45 bases, with reading frame beginning at the first base. V lost 1 base and J lost 6 bases, and the count of bases not matched to a germline gene is 5. This clonotype was detected a few times. The antigen it binds to is not known. Base qualities were left out, and no much larger clone turns up one base away.

Library prep was done by 5' RACE. For sequencing, an Illumina HiSeq 2500 was employed. A second PCR of 7 to 11 cycles was performed with a sample-barcoded 5' primer and a J-beta primer mix. A template-switch 5' adaptor carrying 12 random nucleotides introduced a unique molecular identifier onto each TCR beta cDNA molecule. At least 3 million CDR3-containing paired-end reads were obtained from each sample. The Mint cDNA synthesis kit, primed by a TRBC-specific oligonucleotide, was used to synthesize first-strand cDNA from all RNA. Following uracil-DNA glycosylase treatment, all cDNA underwent a first 18-cycle PCR with the universal primers M1SS and BC2_uni_R. In the paper's pipeline: For normalization, 1 million high-quality reads, each with a distinct molecular identifier, were randomly selected from each sample. Instead of being binned into consensus sequences, reads with shared molecular identifiers were discarded. MiTCR, set to a Q25 quality threshold and the strictest error-elimination algorithm, was used for CDR3 identification, clonotype clustering and error correction. Lower-bound total TCR beta diversity was estimated with a nonparametric unseen species model using Euler transformation. TCRdb reran the public reads through fastp at Q25 and MiXCR, keeping productive beta chains. Rows matching on CDR3 protein sequence are summarized as one entry with the most common DNA and genes. In this record, the V and J calls reflect TCRdb's handling and not the investigators' own analysis. The sample records a few hundred thousand distinct CDR3 sequences, about 28% of which are singletons. Of the sample, 3.6% falls within the top ten clones.

These sequences were also reported in another study, on T cells of mothers and their children. As noted in the second study: The donors were nine systemically healthy Caucasian individuals, made up of three mothers and their six children. cDNA synthesis used all of the extracted RNA, with roughly 1.5 ug of RNA in each 15 ul reaction. Sample barcodes and 2-4 random nucleotides were added via the M1S primer in the second PCR. Each mother yielded over 10 million TCR beta CDR3 reads and each child 2.5 million to 3 million reads. In both related and unrelated pairs, thymic selection shapes the output of TCR recombination in a similar way, with inherited differences having only a minor effect. Normalized repertoire overlap in related mother-child pairs was always slightly higher than in unrelated mother-child pairs, but the difference was never significant. Persistent microchimeric T cell clones were not detected, at a sensitivity of approximately 98 clones per million clonotypes. In the study, deep NGS was used to compare the TCR beta repertoires of mothers and children, and features distinguishing related mother-child pairs from unrelated individuals were sought. On average, the children were approximately 11 +/- 4 years old, while the mothers were about 37 +/- 4 years old. Libraries were sequenced on Illumina HiSeq 2000 with 100+100 nt paired-end reads after adapter ligation with NEBNext reagents. To prevent cross-contamination, the mother and child libraries were prepared a month apart and were sequenced in separate runs. Each donor had between 500,000 and 2,000,000 distinct TCR beta clonotypes identified. Naive TCR beta clonotypes were estimated from low-frequency clonotypes matched to each donor's FACS-determined naive share, without sorting.

The source of this sequence is a boy aged 2 to 9 in good health. The material sequenced was blood. The chain employs TRBV4-2 and TRBJ2-3, with 9 bases in between that match TRBD2. The DNA sequence reads TGTGCCAGCAGCCAAGGTCTAGCGGGGAGGGATACGCAGTATTTT. This translates into CASSQGLAGRDTQYF.